This T cell receptor (beta chain) derives from a study of glioma-infiltrating T cells. The CDR3 extends over 15 amino acids. The germline CDR1 and CDR2 sequences are MDHEN and SYDVKM. Trimming took 10 bases from V and 4 from J, leaving 23 bases between them. This clonotype was observed many times. Using RNA template, CDR3s of TCR alpha and beta were amplified with iRepertoire arm-PCR. TCRdb re-called the multiplex PCR reads through MiXCR, storing one row per CDR3 protein. The sample has around 170,000 distinct CDR3 sequences, roughly 45% seen once. Sample: glioma tissue, nonneoplastic brain tissue, or PBMCs (not recorded which). This sequence originates from a human donor with low-grade glioma or glioblastoma, undergoing nonglioma brain surgery, or in good health (not recorded which). The genes are TRBV28 and TRBJ2-7; D is perhaps TRBD1 or TRBD2 (5 bases each). The CDR3 nucleotides are TGTGCCACCGAAATCCAACCGGGACGGGGATACGAGCAGTACTTC. It translates to CATEIQPGRGYEQYF. Drawing the rest from reference TRBV28 and TRBJ2-7, the complete variable domain is DVKVTQSSRYLVKRTGEKVFLECVQDMDHENMFWYRQDPGLGLRLIYFSYDVKMKEKGDIPEGYSVSREKKERFSLILESASTNQTSMYLCATEIQPGRGYEQYFGPGTRLTVT.